This entry concerns a single TCR beta chain. These data are taken from a study of OX40 agonist ivuxolimab in advanced cancers. Study at large: Every 2 weeks, patients got intravenous ivuxolimab at one of six dose levels (0.01-10 mg/kg). Partial responses were observed in three patients, of whom one had hepatocellular carcinoma and two had cutaneous melanoma.

Per germline, CDR1 GTSNPN and CDR2 SVGIG (reference sequence). The V and J ends lost 3 bases and 1 base, in that order; junction bases with no gene match: 5. This CDR3 has 14 amino acids. Sequencing used immunoSEQ multiplex PCR; TCRdb keeps in-frame clones, though not all of them. The data hold over 80,000 clones, with roughly four fifths observed a single time. Autoimmune disease history or systemic immunosuppression led to patient exclusion. The sequence was obtained from an adult with an advanced solid tumor such as melanoma, head and neck, liver or kidney cancer. The sample consisted of CD4+ or CD8+ T cells sorted from blood, taken in a trial of the OX40 agonist ivuxolimab. V is TRBV30 and J is TRBJ1-1; 7 bases align to TRBD1. In DNA form, the CDR3 reads TGTGCCTGGAGGGGGAGACAGGGGAACACTGAAGCTTTCTTT. Encoded protein: CAWRGRQGNTEAFF.